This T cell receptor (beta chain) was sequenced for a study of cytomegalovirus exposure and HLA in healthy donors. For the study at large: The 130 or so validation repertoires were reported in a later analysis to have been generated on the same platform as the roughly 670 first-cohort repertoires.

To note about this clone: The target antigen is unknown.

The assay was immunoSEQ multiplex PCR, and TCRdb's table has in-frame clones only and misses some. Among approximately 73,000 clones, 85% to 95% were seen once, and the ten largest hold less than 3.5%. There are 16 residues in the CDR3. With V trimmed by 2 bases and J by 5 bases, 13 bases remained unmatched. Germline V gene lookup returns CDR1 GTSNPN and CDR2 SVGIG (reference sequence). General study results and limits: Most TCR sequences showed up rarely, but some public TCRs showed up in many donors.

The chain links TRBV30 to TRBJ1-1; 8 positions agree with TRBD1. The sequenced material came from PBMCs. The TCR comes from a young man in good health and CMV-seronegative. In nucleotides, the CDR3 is TGTGCCTGGAGTTCTTCCAGATCGACAGGGGCGACTGAAGCTTTCTTT. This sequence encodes CAWSSSRSTGATEAFF.